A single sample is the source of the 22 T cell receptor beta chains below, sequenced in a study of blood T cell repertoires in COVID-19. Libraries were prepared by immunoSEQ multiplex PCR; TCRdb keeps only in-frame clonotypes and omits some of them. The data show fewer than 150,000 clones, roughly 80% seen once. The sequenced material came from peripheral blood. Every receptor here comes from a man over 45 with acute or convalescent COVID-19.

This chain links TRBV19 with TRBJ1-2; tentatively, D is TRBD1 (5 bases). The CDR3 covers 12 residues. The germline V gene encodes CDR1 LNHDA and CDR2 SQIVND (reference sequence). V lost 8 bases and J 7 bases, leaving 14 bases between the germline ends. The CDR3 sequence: CASDDRLGGYTF. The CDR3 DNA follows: TGTGCCAGTGACGACAGATTGGGTGGCTACACCTTC.

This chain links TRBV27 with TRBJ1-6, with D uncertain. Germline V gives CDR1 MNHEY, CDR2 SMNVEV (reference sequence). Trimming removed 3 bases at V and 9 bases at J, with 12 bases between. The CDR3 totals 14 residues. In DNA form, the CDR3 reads TGTGCCAGCAGTTTCGCCAGGCCCTCTTCACCCCTCCACTTT. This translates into CASSFARPSSPLHF.

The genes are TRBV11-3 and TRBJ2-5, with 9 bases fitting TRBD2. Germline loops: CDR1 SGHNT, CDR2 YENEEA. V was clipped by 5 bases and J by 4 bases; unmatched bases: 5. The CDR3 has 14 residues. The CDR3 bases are TGTGCCAGCAGCGCATCTAGCGGGGTAGAGACCCAGTACTTC. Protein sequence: CASSASSGVETQYF. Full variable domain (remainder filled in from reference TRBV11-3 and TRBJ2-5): EAGVVQSPRYKIIEKKQPVAFWCNPISGHNTLYWYLQNLGQGPELLIRYENEEAVDDSQLPKDRFSAERLKGVDSTLKIQPAELGDSAVYLCASSASSGVETQYFGPGTRLLVL.

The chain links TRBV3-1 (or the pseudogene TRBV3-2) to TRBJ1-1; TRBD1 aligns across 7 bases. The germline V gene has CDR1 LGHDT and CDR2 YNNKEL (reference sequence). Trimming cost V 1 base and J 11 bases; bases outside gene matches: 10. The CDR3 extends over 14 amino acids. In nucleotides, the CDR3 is TGTGCCAGCAGCCAAGTAAAAGGGGGCGCGGAGGCTTTCTTT. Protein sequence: CASSQVKGGAEAFF.

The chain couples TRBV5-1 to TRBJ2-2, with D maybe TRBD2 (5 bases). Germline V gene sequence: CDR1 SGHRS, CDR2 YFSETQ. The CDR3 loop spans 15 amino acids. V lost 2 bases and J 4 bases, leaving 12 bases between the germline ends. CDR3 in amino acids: CASSFADSLTGELFF. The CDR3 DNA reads TGCGCCAGCAGCTTTGCGGACTCTCTCACCGGGGAGCTGTTTTTT.

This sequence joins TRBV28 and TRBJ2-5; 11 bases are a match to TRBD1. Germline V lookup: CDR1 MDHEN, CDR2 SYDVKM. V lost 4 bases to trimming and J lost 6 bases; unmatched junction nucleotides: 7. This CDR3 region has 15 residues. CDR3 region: CASSWTGGKSKTQYF. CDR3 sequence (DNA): TGTGCCAGCAGTTGGACAGGGGGCAAATCAAAGACCCAGTACTTC.

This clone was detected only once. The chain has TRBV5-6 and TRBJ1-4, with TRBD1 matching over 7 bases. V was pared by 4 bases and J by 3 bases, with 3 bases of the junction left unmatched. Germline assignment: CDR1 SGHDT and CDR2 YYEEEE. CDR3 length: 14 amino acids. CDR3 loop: CASSAGTANEKLFF. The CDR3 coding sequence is TGTGCCAGCAGCGCCGGGACAGCTAATGAAAAACTGTTTTTT.

The chain's CDR3 is CASSLQGNYGYTF. The DNA of the CDR3 is TGTGCCAGCAGTCTCCAGGGGAACTATGGCTACACCTTC. This chain uses TRBV3-1 (or the pseudogene TRBV3-2) with TRBJ1-2; TRBD1 is a possible D gene (6 bases). V shed 6 bases and J shed 2 bases, with 10 bases lying between them. The germline V gene encodes CDR1 LGHDT and CDR2 YNNKEL (reference sequence). The CDR3 loop spans 13 amino acids.

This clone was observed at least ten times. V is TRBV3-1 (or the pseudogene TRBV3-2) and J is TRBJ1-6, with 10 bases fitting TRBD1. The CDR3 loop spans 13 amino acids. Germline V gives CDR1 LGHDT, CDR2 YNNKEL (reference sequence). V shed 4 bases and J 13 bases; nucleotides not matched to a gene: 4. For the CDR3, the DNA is TGTGCCAGCAGCCCCGGGACAGGGGCGCCCCTCCACTTT. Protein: CASSPGTGAPLHF.

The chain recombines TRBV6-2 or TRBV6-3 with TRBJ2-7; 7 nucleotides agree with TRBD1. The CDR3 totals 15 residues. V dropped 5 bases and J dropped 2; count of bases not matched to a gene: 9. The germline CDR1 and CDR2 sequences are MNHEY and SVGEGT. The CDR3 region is CASSHIQGIPYEQYF. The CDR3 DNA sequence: TGTGCCAGCAGTCACATACAGGGGATACCCTACGAGCAGTACTTC.

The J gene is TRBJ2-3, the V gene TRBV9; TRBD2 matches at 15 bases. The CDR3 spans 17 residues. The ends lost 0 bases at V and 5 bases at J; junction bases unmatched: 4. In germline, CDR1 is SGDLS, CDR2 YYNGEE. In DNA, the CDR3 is TGTGCCAGCAGCGTAGCTAAGGGACTAGCGGGGGGAGATACGCAGTATTTT. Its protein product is CASSVAKGLAGGDTQYF.

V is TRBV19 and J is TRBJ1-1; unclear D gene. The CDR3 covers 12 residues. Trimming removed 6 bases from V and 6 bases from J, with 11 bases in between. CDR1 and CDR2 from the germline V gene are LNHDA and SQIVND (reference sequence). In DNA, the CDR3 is TGTGCCAGTAGCCCCGGTAAATCTGAAGCTTTCTTT. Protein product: CASSPGKSEAFF.

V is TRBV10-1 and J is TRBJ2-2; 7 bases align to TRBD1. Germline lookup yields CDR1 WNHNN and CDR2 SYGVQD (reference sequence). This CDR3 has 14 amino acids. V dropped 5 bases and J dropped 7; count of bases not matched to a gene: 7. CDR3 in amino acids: CASSSDRANGELFF. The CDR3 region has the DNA TGCGCCAGCAGTTCCGACAGGGCGAACGGGGAGCTGTTTTTT.

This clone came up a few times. CDR3 sequence: CASSLGQITDTQYF. CDR3 in DNA: TGCGCCAGCAGCTTGGGACAGATCACAGATACGCAGTATTTT. The chain carries TRBV5-1 and TRBJ2-3, with D possibly matching TRBD1 (5 bases). Germline lookup yields CDR1 SGHRS and CDR2 YFSETQ. The CDR3 loop spans 14 amino acids. V shed 0 bases and J shed 2 bases, with 7 bases lying between them.

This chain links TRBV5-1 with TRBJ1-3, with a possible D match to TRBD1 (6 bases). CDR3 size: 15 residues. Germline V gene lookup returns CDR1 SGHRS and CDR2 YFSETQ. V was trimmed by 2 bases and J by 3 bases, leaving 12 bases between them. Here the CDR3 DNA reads TGCGCCAGCAGCTTCGGCAGGGGCTATGGAAACACCATATATTTT. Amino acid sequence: CASSFGRGYGNTIYF.

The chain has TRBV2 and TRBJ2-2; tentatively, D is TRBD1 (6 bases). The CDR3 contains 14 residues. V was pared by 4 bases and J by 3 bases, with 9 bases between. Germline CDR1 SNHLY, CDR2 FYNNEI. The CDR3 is CASSVKGDTGELFF. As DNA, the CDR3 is TGTGCCAGCAGTGTAAAGGGGGACACCGGGGAGCTGTTTTTT.

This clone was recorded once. DNA for the CDR3: TGTGCCTGGAGTCCTCCGGGACAGTTCAAAAACATTCAGTACTTC. It codes for CAWSPPGQFKNIQYF. The V and J genes are TRBV30 and TRBJ2-4, with TRBD1 matching over 7 bases. CDR3 length: 15 residues. CDR1 is GTSNPN and CDR2 is SVGIG in the germline V gene (reference sequence). The trim removed 2 bases at V and 3 bases at J, leaving 7 bases unmatched. Drawing the rest from reference TRBV30 and TRBJ2-4, the complete variable domain is SQTIHQWPATLVQPVGSPLSLECTVEGTSNPNLYWYRQAAGRGLQLLFYSVGIGQISSEVPQNLSASRPQDRQFILSSKKLLLSDSGFYLCAWSPPGQFKNIQYFGAGTRLSVL.

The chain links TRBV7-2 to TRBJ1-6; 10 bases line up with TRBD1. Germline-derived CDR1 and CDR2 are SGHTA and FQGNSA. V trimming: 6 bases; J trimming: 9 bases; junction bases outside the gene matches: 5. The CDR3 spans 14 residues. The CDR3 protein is CASRPGQGGSPLHF. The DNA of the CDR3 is TGTGCCAGCAGACCCGGACAGGGGGGTTCACCCCTCCACTTT. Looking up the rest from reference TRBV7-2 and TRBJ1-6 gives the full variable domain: GAGVSQSPSNKVTEKGKDVELRCDPISGHTALYWYRQSLGQGLEFLIYFQGNSAPDKSGLPSDRFSAERTGGSVSTLTIQRTQQEDSAVYLCASRPGQGGSPLHFGNGTRLTVT.

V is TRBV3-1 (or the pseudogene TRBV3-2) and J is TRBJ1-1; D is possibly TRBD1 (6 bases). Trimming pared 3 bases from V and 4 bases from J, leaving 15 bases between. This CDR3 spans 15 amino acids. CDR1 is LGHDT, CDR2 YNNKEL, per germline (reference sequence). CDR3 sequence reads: CASSHRGGGATEAFF. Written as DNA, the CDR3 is TGTGCCAGCAGCCACAGAGGGGGTGGGGCCACTGAAGCTTTCTTT.

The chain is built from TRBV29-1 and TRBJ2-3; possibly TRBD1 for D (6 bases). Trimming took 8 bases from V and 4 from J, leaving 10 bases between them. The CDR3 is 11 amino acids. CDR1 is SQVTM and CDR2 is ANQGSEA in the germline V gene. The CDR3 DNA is TGCAGCTCCCCAGGGGCAGATACGCAGTATTTT. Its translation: CSSPGADTQYF.

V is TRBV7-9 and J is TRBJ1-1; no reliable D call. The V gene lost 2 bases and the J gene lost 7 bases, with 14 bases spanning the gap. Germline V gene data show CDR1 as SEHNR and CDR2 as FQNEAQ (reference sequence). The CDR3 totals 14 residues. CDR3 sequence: CASSLPRDSDEAFF. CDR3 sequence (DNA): TGTGCCAGCAGCTTACCCCGGGATTCCGATGAAGCTTTCTTT.

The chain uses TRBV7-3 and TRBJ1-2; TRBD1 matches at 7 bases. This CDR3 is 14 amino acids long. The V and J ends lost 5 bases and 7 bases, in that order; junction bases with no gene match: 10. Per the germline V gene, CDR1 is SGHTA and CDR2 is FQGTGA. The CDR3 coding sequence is TGTGCCAGCAGCACAGGGGCAGGGCTAGGTGGCTACACCTTC. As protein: CASSTGAGLGGYTF.